Detailed here is one T cell receptor (beta chain). Its matching antigen is unknown. The data are from a study of blood T cells in healthy people across ages. Background on the study: Researchers report that template switching captured about one barcoded beta molecule per two T cells. Study observations and caveats: Greater diversity and more naive CD4+ cells were seen in long-lived donors than in aged donors.

Trimming removed 1 base from V and 3 bases from J; junction bases left unmatched: 6. CDR3 length: 16 amino acids. Germline lookup yields CDR1 SNHLY and CDR2 FYNNEI. Primers used in a second PCR of roughly 6 to 11 cycles were a sample-barcoded 5' primer and a J-beta primer mix. MiXCR was run by TCRdb on the 5' RACE reads, yielding one entry per CDR3 protein. The sample contains hundreds of thousands of distinct CDR3 sequences, less than 25% of which appear only once. The same data also contributed to another study, on T cells of mothers and their children. From that study: Samples were obtained from three healthy Caucasian mothers and their six children. Thymic selection shapes TCR recombination output similarly in related and unrelated pairs.

This sequence originates from a boy younger than 18 in good health. The sequencing sample was made of blood. The chain has TRBV2 and TRBJ2-1; TRBD2 matches at 7 bases. The CDR3 DNA sequence: TGTGCCAGCAGTGAAGATGAAGGCGGGAGCTACAATGAGCAGTTCTTC. Protein product: CASSEDEGGSYNEQFF. Full variable domain (outside the CDR3, taken from reference TRBV2 and TRBJ2-1): EPEVTQTPSHQVTQMGQEVILRCVPISNHLYFYWYRQILGQKVEFLVSFYNNEISEKSEIFDDQFSVERPDGSNFTLKIRSTKLEDSAMYFCASSEDEGGSYNEQFFGPGTRLTVL.